One sample yielded the 28 T cell receptor beta chains listed below, sequenced in a study of T cell repertoires in cytomegalovirus infection. MiXCR, run by TCRdb on the reads, gives a single entry per CDR3 protein. There are about 900,000 distinct CDR3 sequences in the sample; roughly 31% occur only once, and more than 12% lies in the top ten. No antigen is known for these receptors. The starting material was cultured CD8+ T cells from PBMCs, obtained from culture after CMV antigen stimulation. These receptors were obtained from a human donor in good health (CMV status not recorded). Some clones in this sample may be carry-over from other donors' samples.

This clonotype was counted at least ten times. This sequence joins TRBV7-6 and TRBJ1-4, with D perhaps matching TRBD1 (6 bases). Germline-derived CDR1 and CDR2 are SGHVS and FNYEAQ. Trimming took 5 bases from V and 5 from J, leaving 12 bases between them. There are 14 residues in the CDR3. CDR3 sequence reads: CASSPGQLNEKLFF. The CDR3 DNA follows: TGTGCCAGCAGCCCTGGACAGCTCAATGAAAAACTGTTTTTT. Using reference TRBV7-6 and TRBJ1-4 for the parts outside the CDR3, the full variable domain is GAGVSQSPRYKVTKRGQDVALRCDPISGHVSLYWYRQALGQGPEFLTYFNYEAQQDKSGLPNDRFSAERPEGSISTLTIQRTEQRDSAMYRCASSPGQLNEKLFFGSGTQLSVL.

The chain couples TRBV4-1 to TRBJ2-1; 12 positions match TRBD1. V was clipped by 2 bases and J by 5 bases; unmatched bases: 10. The CDR3 extends over 18 amino acids. Germline V gene lookup returns CDR1 MGHRA and CDR2 YSYEKL. The CDR3 DNA sequence: TGCGCCAGCAGCCAACTCCACCGGGACAGGGGGCAGGACAATGAGCAGTTCTTC. This encodes CASSQLHRDRGQDNEQFF.

The V call is TRBV6-8, the J call TRBJ2-5; the D call may be TRBD1 or TRBD2 (5 bases each). V was shortened by 2 bases and J by 1 base, with 11 bases between the two germline ends. This CDR3 comprises 15 residues. The V gene's germline CDR1 is MNHGY and CDR2 SAAAGT. As DNA, the CDR3 is TGTGCCAGCAGTTACGAATGGGGGTCCCAAGAGACCCAGTACTTC. Translating gives CASSYEWGSQETQYF.

This clonotype has only a few counts. The V gene is TRBV4-1, the J gene TRBJ1-2, with D maybe TRBD1 (5 bases). The germline V and J ends were trimmed by 1 base and 2 bases, with 14 bases remaining between them. This CDR3 has 16 amino acids. CDR1 MGHRA and CDR2 YSYEKL come from the germline V gene. CDR3 loop: CASSQGRDPKNYGYTF. The CDR3 DNA reads as TGCGCCAGCAGCCAAGGCAGGGACCCGAAGAACTATGGCTACACCTTC.

A few counts support this clonotype. The V and J genes are TRBV7-2 and TRBJ2-1, with D tentatively TRBD1 (5 bases). The CDR3 totals 15 residues. The V gene's germline CDR1 is SGHTA and CDR2 FQGNSA. Trimming stripped 1 base from V and 4 bases from J, with 11 bases between. The CDR3 is CASSLEGSQYNEQFF. In DNA, the CDR3 is TGTGCCAGCAGCTTAGAGGGGTCACAATACAATGAGCAGTTCTTC.

The V gene is TRBV9, the J gene TRBJ2-3; D is uncertain. The V end was cut by 1 base, the J end by 0 bases, with 9 bases between. The CDR3 covers 15 residues. The germline V gene encodes CDR1 SGDLS and CDR2 YYNGEE. CDR3 coding DNA: TGTGCCAGCAGCGTACAAGGAGAAAGCACAGATACGCAGTATTTT. The encoded protein is CASSVQGESTDTQYF. The complete variable domain, with remaining parts taken from reference TRBV9 and TRBJ2-3, reads DSGVTQTPKHLITATGQRVTLRCSPRSGDLSVYWYQQSLDQGLQFLIQYYNGEERAKGNILERFSAQQFPDLHSELNLSSLELGDSALYFCASSVQGESTDTQYFGPGTRLTVL.

The rearrangement joins TRBV7-9 to TRBJ2-1, with D perhaps TRBD1 (5 bases). Germline loops: CDR1 SEHNR, CDR2 FQNEAQ (reference sequence). The V gene lost 0 bases and the J gene lost 4 bases, with 10 bases spanning the gap. The CDR3 consists of 15 residues. Here the CDR3 reads CASSLAEGVYNEQFF. CDR3 nucleotides: TGTGCCAGCAGCTTAGCGGAAGGGGTGTACAATGAGCAGTTCTTC.

This clonotype showed up just a few times. The rearrangement uses TRBV6-5 and TRBJ2-7; 8 bases match TRBD1. Germline lookup yields CDR1 MNHEY and CDR2 SVGAGI. J gave up 0 bases and V 6 bases, and 4 bases lay outside the gene matches. This CDR3 spans 14 amino acids. This CDR3 is CASSRDRTSYEQYF. The DNA of the CDR3 is TGTGCCAGCAGCCGGGACAGGACCTCCTACGAGCAGTACTTC.

This clonotype was picked up a small number of times. As DNA, the CDR3 is TGTGCCAGCAGCTTAGCAGGGGTTTATAGCAATCAGCCCCAGCATTTT. Translating gives CASSLAGVYSNQPQHF. The chain recombines TRBV7-2 with TRBJ1-5, with a tentative D call TRBD1 (5 bases). The CDR3 runs to 16 residues. Germline CDR1 is SGHTA and CDR2 is FQGNSA. The V end lost 0 bases, the J end lost 0 bases, and 9 bases lay between the germline ends.

This chain joins TRBV4-1 and TRBJ2-5; D uncertain. CDR1 and CDR2 from the germline V gene are MGHRA and YSYEKL. CDR3 length equals 13 residues. V was trimmed by 8 bases and J by 2 bases, leaving 12 bases between them. This CDR3 reads CASGYTDQETQYF. DNA for the CDR3: TGCGCCAGCGGATATACGGATCAAGAGACCCAGTACTTC.

The gene calls are TRBV4-2 and TRBJ2-3; no reliable D call. With 4 bases removed from V and 0 bases from J, the gap between germline ends came to 17 bases. Germline CDR1 is LGHNA and CDR2 is YNFKEQ. The CDR3 has 17 amino acids. The CDR3 nucleotides read TGTGCCAGCAGCCTTTCCGTAGTGGTCTCTAGCACAGATACGCAGTATTTT. It codes for CASSLSVVVSSTDTQYF.

The V and J genes are TRBV4-1 and TRBJ2-7, with D perhaps matching TRBD2 (6 bases). V shed 5 bases and J shed 2 bases, with 16 bases lying between them. The CDR3 is 15 amino acids. The germline gives CDR1 MGHRA, CDR2 YSYEKL. CDR3 protein: CASSERGLLAYEQYF. As DNA, the CDR3 is TGCGCCAGCAGCGAGAGGGGACTCCTCGCCTACGAGCAGTACTTC.

A few counts support this clonotype. The rearrangement uses TRBV7-2 and TRBJ2-1, with D possibly matching TRBD2 (6 bases). The CDR3 totals 17 residues. V lost 2 bases and J 7 bases, leaving 21 bases between the germline ends. Germline V lookup: CDR1 SGHTA, CDR2 FQGNSA. The CDR3 region is CASSLRDPPGVENEQFF. The CDR3 coding sequence is TGTGCCAGCAGCTTAAGAGACCCGCCGGGGGTAGAAAATGAGCAGTTCTTC.

The chain joins TRBV6-1 to TRBJ2-3; no reliable D call. CDR3 length: 15 amino acids. Germline loops: CDR1 MNHNS, CDR2 SASEGT. Trimming stripped 6 bases from V and 6 bases from J, with 19 bases between. For the CDR3, the DNA is TGTGCCAGCAGCGACACCCGCGACCGGTGGGATACGCAGTATTTT. Its protein is CASSDTRDRWDTQYF.

For this clonotype: One base away lies a much larger clone, so this may be a sequencing read error. V is TRBV7-4 and J is TRBJ2-1, with 7 bases matching TRBD2. The trim removed 5 bases at V and 6 bases at J, leaving 13 bases unmatched. Germline-derived CDR1 and CDR2 are SGHVT and SQSDAQ. The CDR3 totals 16 residues. The CDR3 loop reads CASSPTSGEMVNEQFF. CDR3 DNA: TGTGCCAGCAGCCCAACAAGCGGGGAAATGGTCAATGAGCAGTTCTTC.

The gene calls are TRBV27 and TRBJ2-5; TRBD2 might be the D (7 bases). Looked up from germline, CDR1 is MNHEY and CDR2 is SMNVEV (reference sequence). The CDR3 runs 12 residues. The V gene lost 11 bases and the J gene lost 5 bases, with 15 bases spanning the gap. The CDR3 loop reads CAVAGAGETQYF. The CDR3 coding sequence is TGTGCCGTGGCGGGGGCGGGGGAGACCCAGTACTTC.

This clonotype was detected only once. This CDR3 fails to terminate in the conserved phenylalanine or tryptophan, so it likely reflects a read error. CDR3 sequence (DNA): TGTGCCAGCAGTTGGGGGGCGAGCTATGGCTACACCATC. It codes for CASSWGASYGYTI. This rearrangement joins TRBV6-5 to TRBJ1-2; tentative D call: TRBD1 (6 bases). The ends were cut back, 4 bases at V and 4 bases at J, with 10 bases in the middle. Germline V gene sequence: CDR1 MNHEY, CDR2 SVGAGI. CDR3 length: 13 amino acids.

The rearrangement joins TRBV7-6 to TRBJ2-7, with 7 bases matching TRBD1. V trimming: 5 bases; J trimming: 5 bases; junction bases outside the gene matches: 3. The germline CDR1 and CDR2 sequences are SGHVS and FNYEAQ. CDR3 length equals 12 residues. This chain's CDR3 is CASSDDRDEQYF. In nucleotides, the CDR3 is TGTGCCAGCAGCGACGACAGGGACGAGCAGTACTTC. The variable domain in full, with the rest retrieved from reference TRBV7-6 and TRBJ2-7, is GAGVSQSPRYKVTKRGQDVALRCDPISGHVSLYWYRQALGQGPEFLTYFNYEAQQDKSGLPNDRFSAERPEGSISTLTIQRTEQRDSAMYRCASSDDRDEQYFGPGTRLTVT.

The rearrangement links TRBV4-2 to TRBJ2-1; 9 nucleotides match TRBD1. Trimming cost V 0 bases and J 3 bases; bases outside gene matches: 12. Germline CDR1 LGHNA, CDR2 YNFKEQ. This CDR3 is 19 amino acids long. The DNA for the CDR3 is TGTGCCAGCAGCCAAGATTGGGTTGCCGGGACAGGGATCTACAATGAGCAGTTCTTC. The encoded protein is CASSQDWVAGTGIYNEQFF.

A few counts support this clonotype. This chain uses TRBV27 with TRBJ2-1; 10 nucleotides line up with TRBD1. J was trimmed by 10 bases and V by 10 bases; bases with no gene match: 19. In germline, CDR1 is MNHEY, CDR2 SMNVEV (reference sequence). The length of the CDR3 is 16 residues. In DNA form, the CDR3 reads TGTGCCACCATAAACAGAGGGGGACAGGGGTTCGACGAGCAGTTCTTC. Translated, it gives CATINRGGQGFDEQFF.

The chain recombines TRBV20-1 with TRBJ2-1; D perhaps matches TRBD2 (6 bases). CDR3 length equals 16 residues. CDR1 DFQATT and CDR2 SNEGSKA come from the germline V gene (reference sequence). Deletions cut 0 bases from V and 2 bases from J, with 14 bases between. The CDR3 DNA sequence: TGCAGTGCTAGAGATATAACGGGGGTCCCCTACAATGAGCAGTTCTTC. This encodes CSARDITGVPYNEQFF.

This clonotype was recorded once. The V and J genes are TRBV5-4 and TRBJ2-1; D is unclear. Per the germline V gene, CDR1 is SGHNT and CDR2 is YYREEE (reference sequence). V gave up 6 bases and J gave up 4 bases, with 14 bases separating them. This CDR3 has 14 residues. CDR3 residues: CASTPTQIYNEQFF. The CDR3 DNA follows: TGTGCCAGCACCCCGACCCAGATATACAATGAGCAGTTCTTC.

This clonotype was seen more than once but under ten times. This rearrangement joins TRBV7-2 to TRBJ2-7; TRBD2 aligns across 9 bases. The CDR3 has 15 amino acids. Germline assignment: CDR1 SGHTA and CDR2 FQGNSA. The junction had 12 bases not matched to a gene; V was cut back by 5 bases and J by 7 bases. CDR3 bases: TGTGCCAGCAGCCTGACTAGCGGAACTATAAAGGAGCAGTACGTC. Translated, it gives CASSLTSGTIKEQYV.

The chain recombines TRBV6-6 with TRBJ2-7; a possible D gene is TRBD2 (7 bases). V was clipped by 4 bases and J by 5 bases, with 21 bases between them. CDR3 length: 16 residues. Germline lookup yields CDR1 MNHNY and CDR2 SVGAGI (reference sequence). The CDR3 bases are TGTGCCAGCAGTTCCTATCCCGGGGGGCTAAGGAACGAGCAGTACTTC. This translates into CASSSYPGGLRNEQYF.

This clonotype was counted only a few times. This sequence joins TRBV6-5 and TRBJ2-1, with D possibly TRBD1 on 6 matching bases. The CDR3 spans 15 residues. Trimming cost V 6 bases and J 2 bases, with 14 bases left between them. Germline V gene data show CDR1 as MNHEY and CDR2 as SVGAGI. DNA for the CDR3: TGTGCCAGCAGCATTGCCGGGACAACCTACAATGAGCAGTTCTTC. It specifies CASSIAGTTYNEQFF.

Of note for this clonotype: Germline and junction disagree at one end, which may indicate a read error. This sequence joins TRBV5-3 and TRBJ1-2; D might be TRBD1 (5 bases). TRBV5-3 is classed as an ORF, of uncertain function. The CDR3 totals 14 residues. CDR3: CASSFGGEGYGYTF. In DNA form, the CDR3 reads TGTGCCAGCAGCTTCGGGGGTGAGGGCTATGGCTACACCTTC.

The J gene is TRBJ2-1, the V gene TRBV20-1; possibly TRBD2 for D (5 bases). Germline CDR1 reads DFQATT; CDR2 reads SNEGSKA (reference sequence). This CDR3 spans 13 amino acids. Trimming removed 5 bases from V and 3 bases from J, with 11 bases in between. The DNA of the CDR3 is TGCAGTGCTCGACGAGCGGACTACAATGAGCAGTTCTTC. It translates to CSARRADYNEQFF.

Concerning this clonotype: A read error may account for a junction end that differs from germline. This sequence joins TRBV6-6 and TRBJ2-3; 10 bases agree with TRBD1. The CDR3 sequence is 14 residues long. Germline values: CDR1 MNHNY, CDR2 SVGAGI (reference sequence). CDR3 in DNA: TGTGCCAGCACCCGGACAGGGGGAGAAGATTCGCAGTATTTT. Protein sequence: CASTRTGGEDSQYF.